Below are 20 T cell receptor beta chains sequenced from a single sample in a study of regulatory T cells in long-lasting Graves disease (dated by TCRdb to the early 2020s). The receptor library was made with multiplex PCR. Sequenced on an Illumina HiSeq 4000. TCR beta libraries were built with iRepertoire HTBI primers and Arm-PCR amplification of CDR3 regions. In-frame beta chains were kept once TCRdb had trimmed the public reads at Q25 with fastp and called clones with MiXCR. Rows merge per CDR3 protein into single entries with the most common DNA and genes. Within this sample are roughly 430,000 distinct CDR3 sequences, with over 15% of them counted one time only. The top ten constitute roughly 10% of the sample. The intended sense of this specimen's time point label: newly diagnosed GD, antithyroid drugs for less than 3 months. RNA was extracted from PBMCs in TRIzol for both TCR sequencing and RNA sequencing.

These data were also reused for a study on T cells in Graves' hyperthyroidism and ophthalmopathy.

The sample here was peripheral blood mononuclear cells (PBMCs), taken at new diagnosis, from a patient treated with antithyroid drugs. The receptors were gathered from a woman aged 25 to 45 with Graves disease. Donor details come from another sample of the same person, matched by shared clones.

This clonotype was seen a handful of times. The V call is TRBV4-1, the J call TRBJ2-5; no definite D call. Trimming cost V 1 base and J 3 bases, with 12 bases left between them. CDR3 length: 15 residues. CDR1 and CDR2 (germline): MGHRA, YSYEKL. The CDR3 protein is CASSQVSGREETQYF. The CDR3 nucleotides are TGCGCCAGCAGCCAAGTCTCTGGTCGAGAAGAGACCCAGTACTTC.

The chain recombines TRBV20-1 with TRBJ2-5, with D maybe TRBD2 (6 bases). Germline CDR1 is DFQATT and CDR2 is SNEGSKA (reference sequence). The CDR3 runs to 13 residues. Deletions cut 4 bases from V and 5 bases from J, with 14 bases between. The CDR3 sequence is CSATLAGPETQYF. The DNA for the CDR3 is TGCAGTGCTACTCTGGCGGGGCCCGAGACCCAGTACTTC.

This clonotype was detected once. This chain joins TRBV9 and TRBJ1-2; D unclear. V lost 5 bases to trimming and J lost 1 base, with 12 bases between them. This CDR3 comprises 14 residues. CDR1 is SGDLS and CDR2 is YYNGEE in the germline V gene. The CDR3 reads CASSASNHNYGYTF. In DNA, the CDR3 is TGTGCCAGCAGTGCTTCCAATCATAACTATGGCTACACCTTC.

This chain uses TRBV20-1 with TRBJ1-5; 7 bases match TRBD1. Per germline, CDR1 DFQATT and CDR2 SNEGSKA (reference sequence). This CDR3 is 17 amino acids long. Germline trimming cut 3 bases from V and 5 bases from J; bases unmatched to any gene: 16. The CDR3: CSASSGAAGGRDQPQHF. The DNA of the CDR3 is TGCAGTGCTAGTAGTGGTGCAGCAGGGGGTAGGGATCAGCCCCAGCATTTT.

V is TRBV5-4 and J is TRBJ2-7, with 12 bases that match TRBD1. CDR3 length: 15 amino acids. With V trimmed by 3 bases and J by 4 bases, 5 bases remained unmatched. Germline CDR1 SGHNT, CDR2 YYREEE (reference sequence). The CDR3 reads CASSSRDRGLYEQYF. The CDR3, as DNA: TGTGCCAGCAGCTCCCGGGACAGGGGGCTATACGAGCAGTACTTC.

This chain joins TRBV7-9 and TRBJ2-6; D not certain. This CDR3 has 19 amino acids. V was cut by 3 bases and J by 0 bases, with 18 bases left in between. Germline-derived CDR1 and CDR2 are SEHNR and FQNEAQ (reference sequence). The CDR3 sequence is CASSFDSLARYSGANVLTF. For the CDR3, the DNA is TGTGCCAGCAGCTTCGATTCTCTTGCACGGTACTCTGGGGCCAACGTCCTGACTTTC.

The chain uses TRBV25-1 and TRBJ2-5; D is possibly TRBD2 (5 bases). The V gene lost 7 bases and the J gene lost 5 bases, with 11 bases spanning the gap. The CDR3 extends over 12 amino acids. CDR1 is MGHDK and CDR2 is SYGVNS in the germline V gene. As DNA, the CDR3 is TGTGCCAGCAACGGGGATCCGGAGACCCAGTACTTC. Amino acids: CASNGDPETQYF.

As concerns this clonotype: At one boundary the junction diverges from the germline segment, which might be a read error. The J gene is TRBJ1-5, the V gene TRBV7-9; possible D gene TRBD1, 5 bases. This CDR3 region has 15 residues. The V gene's germline CDR1 is SEHNR and CDR2 FQNEAQ (reference sequence). The CDR3 sequence is CASSIATGGNQPQHF. For the CDR3, the DNA is TGTGCCAGCAGCATAGCCACAGGAGGCAATCAGCCCCAGCATTTT. The entire variable domain, with the rest obtained from reference TRBV7-9 and TRBJ1-5, is as follows: DTGVSQNPRHKITKRGQNVTFRCDPISEHNRLYWYRQTLGQGPEFLTYFQNEAQLEKSRLLSDRFSAERPKGSFSTLEIQRTEQGDSAMYLCASSIATGGNQPQHFGDGTRLSIL.

This clonotype was observed a few times. The chain couples TRBV18 to TRBJ2-1, with 8 bases that match TRBD2. The J call may be faulty, since TRBJ2-5 better matches the DNA end. This CDR3 is built from 15 residues. Germline V lookup: CDR1 KGHSH, CDR2 LQKENI. The CDR3 loop is CASSPPAGGGETQYF. The CDR3 DNA follows: TGTGCCAGCTCACCACCGGCCGGGGGGGGTGAGACCCAGTACTTC.

This clonotype has a count of ten or more. The V gene is TRBV10-3, the J gene TRBJ2-1; 9 bases agree with TRBD2. This CDR3 comprises 14 residues. Trimming took 5 bases from V and 5 from J; bases not matched to a gene: 4. In germline, CDR1 is ENHRY, CDR2 SYGVKD. The CDR3 is CAISSGTSNNEQFF. The CDR3 region has the DNA TGTGCCATCAGTAGCGGGACTAGCAACAATGAGCAGTTCTTC.

For this clonotype: One junction end does not reproduce the germline sequence, and a read error may be involved. V and J are TRBV29-1 and TRBJ1-1; 12 bases are shared with TRBD1. The CDR3 has 13 residues. The V gene's germline CDR1 is SQVTM and CDR2 ANQGSEA. In DNA form, the CDR3 reads TGCAGCGTTCCGGGACAGGGGGCCCCTGAAGCTTCCTTT. Translating it yields CSVPGQGAPEASF.

This clonotype occurred many times. The chain combines TRBV7-9 with TRBJ2-3; D ambiguous. Trimming took 0 bases from V and 2 from J, leaving 9 bases between them. Germline V gene lookup returns CDR1 SEHNR and CDR2 FQNEAQ (reference sequence). The CDR3 has 15 amino acids. CDR3 in amino acids: CASSLASRSTDTQYF. For the CDR3, the DNA is TGTGCCAGCAGCTTAGCCTCACGATCCACAGATACGCAGTATTTT.

This clonotype has a handful of counts. The junction does not match germline at one end; this may be a read error. The chain carries TRBV7-7 and TRBJ2-3, with 7 positions matching TRBD1. The CDR3 runs to 16 residues. Germline lookup yields CDR1 SSHAT and CDR2 FNYEAQ (reference sequence). The CDR3 coding sequence is TGTGCTAGCAGCGAAGGGACAGTTGATTACACAGATACGCAGTATTTT. It specifies CASSEGTVDYTDTQYF. The complete variable domain, with remaining parts taken from reference TRBV7-7 and TRBJ2-3, reads GAGVSQSPRYKVTKRGQDVTLRCDPISSHATLYWYQQALGQGPEFLTYFNYEAQPDKSGLPSDRFSAERPEGSISTLTIQRTEQRDSAMYRCASSEGTVDYTDTQYFGPGTRLTVL.

At least ten counts were recorded for this clonotype. The chain joins TRBV15 to TRBJ2-5; TRBD1 matches 7 bases. From germline, CDR1 is LNHNV and CDR2 YYDKDF (reference sequence). The CDR3 is 16 amino acids. The V and J ends lost 4 bases and 2 bases, in that order; junction bases with no gene match: 10. CDR3 nucleotide sequence: TGTGCCACCAGCACCGTCGCCGGGACAGTACAAGAGACCCAGTACTTC. Translated: CATSTVAGTVQETQYF.

At least ten counts were recorded for this clonotype. The rearrangement joins TRBV28 to TRBJ2-2, with no clear D. The CDR3 sequence is 15 residues long. Germline V lookup: CDR1 MDHEN, CDR2 SYDVKM. V lost 6 bases and J lost 4, with 15 bases in between. The DNA for the CDR3 is TGTGCCAGCAGACAAACTACGTTGGGCACCGGGGAGCTGTTTTTT. Encoded protein: CASRQTTLGTGELFF.

This clonotype showed up many times. The rearrangement links TRBV5-1 to TRBJ2-1, with D hard to call. Per germline, CDR1 SGHRS and CDR2 YFSETQ. The CDR3 totals 12 residues. V dropped 4 bases and J dropped 12 bases, with 14 bases sitting between them. The CDR3: CASSPPSEMQFF. DNA of the CDR3: TGCGCCAGCAGCCCCCCGAGCGAAATGCAGTTCTTC. Together with reference TRBV5-1 and TRBJ2-1, the CDR3 gives the full variable domain: KAGVTQTPRYLIKTRGQQVTLSCSPISGHRSVSWYQQTPGQGLQFLFEYFSETQRNKGNFPGRFSGRQFSNSRSEMNVSTLELGDSALYLCASSPPSEMQFFGPGTRLTVL.

This sequence joins TRBV6-2 or TRBV6-3 and TRBJ2-2; perhaps TRBD2 as D (6 bases). Trimming pared 5 bases from V and 6 bases from J, leaving 16 bases between. CDR1 is MNHEY and CDR2 is SVGEGT in the germline V gene. The CDR3 consists of 15 residues. In DNA, the CDR3 is TGTGCCAGCAGTCAAACAAGCAAGCGGGCCGGGGAGCTGTTTTTT. This encodes CASSQTSKRAGELFF.

This clonotype was seen at least ten times. The CDR3 loop is CASSNRLAGGADTQYF. The DNA for the CDR3 is TGTGCCAGCAGCAACCGACTAGCGGGAGGGGCAGATACGCAGTATTTT. The V gene is TRBV28, the J gene TRBJ2-3; TRBD2 matches at 14 bases. The V and J ends lost 6 bases and 4 bases, in that order; junction bases with no gene match: 6. Germline CDR1 is MDHEN and CDR2 is SYDVKM. The CDR3 length is 16 residues.

This clonotype was seen at least ten times. This chain links TRBV18 with TRBJ1-6; perhaps TRBD1 as D (6 bases). The length of the CDR3 is 15 residues. The germline CDR1 and CDR2 sequences are KGHSH and LQKENI. V lost 0 bases and J lost 7, with 10 bases in between. DNA of the CDR3: TGTGCCAGCTCACCACCCCGACAGGCCAATTCACCCCTCCACTTT. Translated: CASSPPRQANSPLHF.

This clonotype has ten or more counts. The chain recombines TRBV7-2 with TRBJ2-3; D gene unclear. With 10 bases removed from V and 1 base from J, the gap between germline ends came to 9 bases. The CDR3 consists of 12 residues. CDR1 is SGHTA, CDR2 FQGNSA, per germline. In nucleotides, the CDR3 is TGTGCCATCGCCGGTGGCACAGATACGCAGTATTTT. It is translated as CAIAGGTDTQYF.